The subject of this entry is one T cell receptor beta chain. This specimen belongs to a study of blood T cell repertoires in COVID-19. Study-level information: Samples came from the United States, Italy and Spain, spanning acute and convalescent COVID-19. The analysed material was cDNA or gDNA that came from T cells, B-cell-depleted T cells, or PBMCs.

Sequencing used immunoSEQ multiplex PCR; TCRdb keeps in-frame clones, though not all of them. This table has under 300,000 clones, approximately 82% appearing once. Germline CDR1 and CDR2: ENHRY and SYGVKD. The CDR3 extends over 17 amino acids. The V end was cut by 0 bases, the J end by 5 bases, with 19 bases between. This TCR was sampled from a man aged 30-40 years who had recovered from COVID-19. The chain has TRBV10-3 and TRBJ1-2; tentative D call: TRBD1 (6 bases). Sequencing was performed on peripheral blood. CDR3 nucleotides: TGTGCCATCAGTGAGTCTAAAGAACACACAAGGGGGTATGGCTACACCTTC. Encoded protein: CAISESKEHTRGYGYTF.